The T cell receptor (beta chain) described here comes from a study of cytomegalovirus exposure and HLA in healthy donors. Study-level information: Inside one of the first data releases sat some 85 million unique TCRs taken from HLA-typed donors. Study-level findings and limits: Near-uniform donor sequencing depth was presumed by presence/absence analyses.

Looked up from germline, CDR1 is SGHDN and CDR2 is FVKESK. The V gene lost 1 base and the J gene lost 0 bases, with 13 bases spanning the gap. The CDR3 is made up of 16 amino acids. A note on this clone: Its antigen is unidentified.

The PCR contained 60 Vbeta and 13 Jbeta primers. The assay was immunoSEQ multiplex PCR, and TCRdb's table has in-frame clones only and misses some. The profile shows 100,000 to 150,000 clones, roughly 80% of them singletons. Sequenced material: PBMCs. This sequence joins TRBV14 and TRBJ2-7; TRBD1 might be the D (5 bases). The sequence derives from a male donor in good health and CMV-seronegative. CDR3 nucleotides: TGTGCCAGCAGCCAAGGGGGCAGACCGGGCTCCTACGAGCAGTACTTC. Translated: CASSQGGRPGSYEQYF.